Shown below are 5 T cell receptor beta chains from a single sample sequenced in a study of blood T cell repertoires in COVID-19 (dated by TCRdb to about 2020). Library preparation used the immunoSEQ multiplex PCR assay. The clones in this table, taken by TCRdb from immuneACCESS, are in-frame only. Not every clone is retained; where verified, under half of the shortfall comes from an unresolved V gene, and the cause of the rest is unknown. This sample is represented by roughly 250,000 clones; roughly 77% of them were singletons. The leading ten clones occupy more than 2.5% of the sample. Sequenced sample: peripheral blood. These receptors were taken from a woman older than 75 with acute or convalescent COVID-19.

The chain carries TRBV6-1 and TRBJ1-2; no firm D call. CDR3 length: 14 residues. Germline V gene sequence: CDR1 MNHNS, CDR2 SASEGT. With 0 bases removed from V and 8 bases from J, the gap between germline ends came to 13 bases. In DNA form, the CDR3 reads TGTGCCAGCAGTGAAGCTCCCCTCCGGGGAGGCTACACCTTC. Its translation is CASSEAPLRGGYTF.

The chain couples TRBV4-1 to TRBJ1-5, with a tentative D call TRBD1 (6 bases). Per germline, CDR1 MGHRA and CDR2 YSYEKL. V was trimmed by 3 bases and J by 7 bases, leaving 16 bases between them. The CDR3 totals 15 residues. The CDR3 DNA is TGCGCCAGCAGCCATAACAGGGCTTCGATGCAGCCCCAGCATTTT. As protein: CASSHNRASMQPQHF.

The chain has TRBV10-3 and TRBJ1-3; 9 nucleotides agree with TRBD1. This CDR3 contains 14 residues. The V gene end was trimmed by 10 bases and the J gene end by 10 bases; junction bases not matched to a gene: 14. Germline CDR1 is ENHRY and CDR2 is SYGVKD. The CDR3 protein is CATCLGQGSRTIYF. The CDR3 DNA reads as TGTGCCACCTGCCTCGGACAGGGGAGTCGTACCATATATTTT.

CDR3 protein: CASTSGGAGDTQYF. The CDR3 region has the DNA TGTGCCAGCACTAGCGGGGGGGCGGGTGATACGCAGTATTTT. This rearrangement joins TRBV6-5 to TRBJ2-3; 12 bases are a match to TRBD2. This CDR3 contains 14 residues. V gave up 7 bases and J gave up 6 bases; unmatched junction bases: 5. Germline V gives CDR1 MNHEY, CDR2 SVGAGI.

This clone was seen just once. At the DNA level, this CDR3 is encoded by other sequences in the same sample as well. The chain is built from TRBV6-5 and TRBJ1-5; a weak D match, TRBD1 (6 bases). Trimming pared 0 bases from V and 1 base from J, leaving 7 bases between. The CDR3 is 15 residues long. Germline CDR1 is MNHEY and CDR2 is SVGAGI. CDR3 residues: CASSYSGQSNQPQHF. The CDR3 nucleotides read TGTGCCAGCAGTTACTCCGGACAGAGCAATCAGCCCCAGCATTTT.